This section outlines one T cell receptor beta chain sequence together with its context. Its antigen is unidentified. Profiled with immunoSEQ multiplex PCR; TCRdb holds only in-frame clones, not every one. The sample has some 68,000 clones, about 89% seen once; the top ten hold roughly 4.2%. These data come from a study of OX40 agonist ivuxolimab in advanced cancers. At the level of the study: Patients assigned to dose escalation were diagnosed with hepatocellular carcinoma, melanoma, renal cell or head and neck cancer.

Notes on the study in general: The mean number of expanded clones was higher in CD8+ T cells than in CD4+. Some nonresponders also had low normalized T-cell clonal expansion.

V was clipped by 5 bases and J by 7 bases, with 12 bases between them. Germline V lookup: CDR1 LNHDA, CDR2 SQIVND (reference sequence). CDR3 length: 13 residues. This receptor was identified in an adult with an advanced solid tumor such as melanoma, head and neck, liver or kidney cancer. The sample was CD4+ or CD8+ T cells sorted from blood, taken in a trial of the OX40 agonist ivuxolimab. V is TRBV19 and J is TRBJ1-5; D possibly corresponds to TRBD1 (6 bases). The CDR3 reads CASSPGGAQPQHF. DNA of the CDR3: TGTGCCAGTAGTCCGGGGGGGGCCCAGCCCCAGCATTTT.